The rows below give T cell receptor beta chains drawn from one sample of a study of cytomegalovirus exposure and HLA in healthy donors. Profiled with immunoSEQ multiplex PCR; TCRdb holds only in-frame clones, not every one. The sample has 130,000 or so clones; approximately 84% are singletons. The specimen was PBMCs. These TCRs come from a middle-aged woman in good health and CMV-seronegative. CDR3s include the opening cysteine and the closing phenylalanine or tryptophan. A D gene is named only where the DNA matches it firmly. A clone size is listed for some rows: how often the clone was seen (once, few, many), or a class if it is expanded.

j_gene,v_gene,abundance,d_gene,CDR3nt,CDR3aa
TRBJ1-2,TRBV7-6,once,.,TGTGCCAGCAGCTTAGGGGGCGGCTATGGCTACACCTTC,CASSLGGGYGYTF
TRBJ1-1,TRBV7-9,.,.,TGTGCCAGCAGCTTAGAGGGGGGGACTGAAGCTTTCTTT,CASSLEGGTEAFF
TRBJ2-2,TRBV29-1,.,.,TGCAGCGTTCCGCTGAGTGCCGGGGAGCTGTTTTTT,CSVPLSAGELFF
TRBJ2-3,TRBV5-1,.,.,TGCGCCAGCAGCTTTCTGGCGGGTTCAGATACGCAGTATTTT,CASSFLAGSDTQYF
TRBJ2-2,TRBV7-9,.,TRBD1,TGTGCCAGCAGCTTAGCGAGACAGGGGGCTATTGTCAGCGGCGGGGAGCTGTTTTTT,CASSLARQGAIVSGGELFF
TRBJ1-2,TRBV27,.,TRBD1,TGTGCCAGCAGTTTTCTCGGGGGGGGGACAGAGAGCTATGGCTACACCTTC,CASSFLGGGTESYGYTF
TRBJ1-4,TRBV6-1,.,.,TGTGCCAGCAATATTGTAGTTACCGAAAAACTGTTTTTT,CASNIVVTEKLFF
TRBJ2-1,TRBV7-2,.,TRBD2,TGTGCCAGCAGCCCTATGGCTAGCGGGATAGGTGAGCAGTTCTTC,CASSPMASGIGEQFF
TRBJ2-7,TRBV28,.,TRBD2,TGTGCCAGCAGCCTGACTAGCGAAGCCTACGAGCAGTACTTC,CASSLTSEAYEQYF
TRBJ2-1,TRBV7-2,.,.,TGTGCCAGCAGCCCGACTGGCCCTGAGCAGTTCTTC,CASSPTGPEQFF
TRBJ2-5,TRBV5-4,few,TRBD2,TGTGCCAGCAGCCTAGGGACTACCCAAGAGACCCAGTACTTC,CASSLGTTQETQYF
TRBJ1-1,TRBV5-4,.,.,TGTGCCAGCAGCTTAATAACCGGGAACACTGAAGCTTTCTTT,CASSLITGNTEAFF
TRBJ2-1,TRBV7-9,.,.,TGTGCCAGCAGCTTAGTCCGGGGCTCCTACAATGAGCAGTTCTTC,CASSLVRGSYNEQFF
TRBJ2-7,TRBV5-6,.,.,TGTGCCAGTACGAGGGTGGCATCCTACGAGCAGTACTTC,CASTRVASYEQYF
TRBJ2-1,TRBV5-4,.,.,TGTGCCAGCAGCCCGGACGGGGGGCCAAACAATGAGCAGTTCTTC,CASSPDGGPNNEQFF
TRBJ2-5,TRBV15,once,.,TGTGCCACCAGCAGAGTTCTGAGGAGGGGCGAGGAGACCCAGTACTTC,CATSRVLRRGEETQYF
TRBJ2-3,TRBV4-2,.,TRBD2,TGTGCCAGCAGCGGGAGGGCCGCTGATACGCAGTATTTT,CASSGRAADTQYF
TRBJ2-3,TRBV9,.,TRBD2,TGTGCCAGCAGCGGGACTAGCGGGGGATTCACAGATACGCAGTATTTT,CASSGTSGGFTDTQYF
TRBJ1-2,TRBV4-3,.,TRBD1,TGCGCCAGCAGCCAGCAGACAGGGACGGGCTATGGCTACACCTTC,CASSQQTGTGYGYTF
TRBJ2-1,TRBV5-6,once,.,TGTGCCAGCAGCCTTCGGACAGCAATACTAAGCTCCTACAATGAGCAGTTCTTC,CASSLRTAILSSYNEQFF
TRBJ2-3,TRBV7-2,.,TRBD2,TGTGCCAGCACCGACGTAGCGGGAGTGGGCACAGATACGCAGTATTTT,CASTDVAGVGTDTQYF
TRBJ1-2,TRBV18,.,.,TGTGCCAGCTCACCTGACAGAACCGATGGCTACACCTTC,CASSPDRTDGYTF
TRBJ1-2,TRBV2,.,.,TGTGCCAGCAGCATACAGGGAAACTATGGCTACACCTTC,CASSIQGNYGYTF